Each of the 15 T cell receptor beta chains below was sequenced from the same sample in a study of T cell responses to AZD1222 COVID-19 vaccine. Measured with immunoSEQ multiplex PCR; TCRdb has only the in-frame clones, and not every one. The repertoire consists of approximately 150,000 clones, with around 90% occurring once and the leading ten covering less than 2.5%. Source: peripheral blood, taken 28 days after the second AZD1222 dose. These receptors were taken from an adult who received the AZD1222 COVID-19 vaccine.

The CDR3 spells CASSPGWSTDIQYF. In DNA, the CDR3 is TGTGCCAGCTCACCCGGGTGGTCTACAGATATTCAGTACTTC. This sequence joins TRBV18 and TRBJ2-4; D remains ambiguous. The germline V and J ends were trimmed by 3 bases and 10 bases, with 16 bases remaining between them. Germline values: CDR1 KGHSH, CDR2 LQKENI. The CDR3 runs 14 residues. Drawing the rest from reference TRBV18 and TRBJ2-4, the complete variable domain is NAGVMQNPRHLVRRRGQEARLRCSPMKGHSHVYWYRQLPEEGLKFMVYLQKENIIDESGMPKERFSAEFPKEGPSILRIQQVVRGDSAAYFCASSPGWSTDIQYFGAGTRLSVL.

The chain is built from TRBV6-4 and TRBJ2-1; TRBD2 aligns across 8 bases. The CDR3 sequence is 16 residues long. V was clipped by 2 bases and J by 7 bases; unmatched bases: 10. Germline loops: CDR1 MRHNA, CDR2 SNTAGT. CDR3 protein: CASSDPNAGGRNEQFF. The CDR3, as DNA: TGTGCCAGCAGTGACCCGAACGCGGGGGGACGTAATGAGCAGTTCTTC.

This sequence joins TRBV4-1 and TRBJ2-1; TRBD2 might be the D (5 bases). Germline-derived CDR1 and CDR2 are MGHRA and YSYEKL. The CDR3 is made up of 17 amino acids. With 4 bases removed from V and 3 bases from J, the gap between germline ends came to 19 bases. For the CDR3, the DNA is TGCGCCAGCAGCCTGGGGAGAGCCCGGACGATCTACAATGAGCAGTTCTTC. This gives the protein CASSLGRARTIYNEQFF.

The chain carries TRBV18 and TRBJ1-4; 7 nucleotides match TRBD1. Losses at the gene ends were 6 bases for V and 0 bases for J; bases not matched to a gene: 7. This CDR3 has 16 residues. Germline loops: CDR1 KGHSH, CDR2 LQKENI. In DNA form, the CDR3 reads TGTGCCAGCTCCCTCGGGACAGTTTCAACTAATGAAAAACTGTTTTTT. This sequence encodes CASSLGTVSTNEKLFF.

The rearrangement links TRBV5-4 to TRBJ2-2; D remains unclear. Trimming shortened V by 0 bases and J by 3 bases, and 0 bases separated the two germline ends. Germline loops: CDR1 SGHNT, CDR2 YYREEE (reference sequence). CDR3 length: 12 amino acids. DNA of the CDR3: TGTGCCAGCAGCTTGGACACCGGGGAGCTGTTTTTT. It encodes CASSLDTGELFF.

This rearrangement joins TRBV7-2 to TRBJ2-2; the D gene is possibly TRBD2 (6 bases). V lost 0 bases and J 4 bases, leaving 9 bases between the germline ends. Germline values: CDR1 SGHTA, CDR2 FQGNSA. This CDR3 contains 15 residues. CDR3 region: CASSLALASTGELFF. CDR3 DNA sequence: TGTGCCAGCAGCTTAGCTCTAGCGAGCACCGGGGAGCTGTTTTTT.

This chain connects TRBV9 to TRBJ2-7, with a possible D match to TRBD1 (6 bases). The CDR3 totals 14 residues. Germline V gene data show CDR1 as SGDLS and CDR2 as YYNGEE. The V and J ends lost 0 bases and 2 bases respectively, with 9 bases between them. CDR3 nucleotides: TGTGCCAGCAGCGTAGGACAGGCAGCCTACGAGCAGTACTTC. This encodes CASSVGQAAYEQYF.

DNA of the CDR3: TGTGCCAGCAGCTTTTTAGTGGCTGGGGCCAACGTCCTGACTTTC. Its protein is CASSFLVAGANVLTF. The V call is TRBV7-9, the J call TRBJ2-6; no firm D call. V lost 3 bases, J lost 2 bases, and 8 bases lay in between. Germline lookup yields CDR1 SEHNR and CDR2 FQNEAQ (reference sequence). The CDR3 length is 15 residues.

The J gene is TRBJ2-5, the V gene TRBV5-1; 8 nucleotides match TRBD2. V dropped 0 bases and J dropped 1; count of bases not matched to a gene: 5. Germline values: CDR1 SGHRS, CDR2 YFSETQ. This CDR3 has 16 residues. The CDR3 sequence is CASSLGSLAGQETQYF. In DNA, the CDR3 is TGCGCCAGCAGCTTGGGGTCCCTAGCGGGCCAAGAGACCCAGTACTTC.

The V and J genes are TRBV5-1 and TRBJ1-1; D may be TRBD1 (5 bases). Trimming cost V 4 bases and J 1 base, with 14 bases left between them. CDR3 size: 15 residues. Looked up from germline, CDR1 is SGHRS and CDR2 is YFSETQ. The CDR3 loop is CASSHRGTKNTEAFF. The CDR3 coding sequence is TGCGCCAGCAGCCATAGGGGCACAAAGAACACTGAAGCTTTCTTT.

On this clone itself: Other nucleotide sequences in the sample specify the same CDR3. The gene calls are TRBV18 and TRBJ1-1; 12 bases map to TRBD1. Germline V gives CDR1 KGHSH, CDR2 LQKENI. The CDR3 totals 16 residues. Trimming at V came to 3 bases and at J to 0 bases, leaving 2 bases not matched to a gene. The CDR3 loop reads CASSPGQGAMNTEAFF. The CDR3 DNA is TGTGCCAGCTCACCGGGACAGGGGGCGATGAACACTGAAGCTTTCTTT.

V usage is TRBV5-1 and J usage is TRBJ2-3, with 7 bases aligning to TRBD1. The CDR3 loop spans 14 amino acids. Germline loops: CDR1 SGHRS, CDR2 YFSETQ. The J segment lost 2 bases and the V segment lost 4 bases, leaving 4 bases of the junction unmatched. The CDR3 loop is CASSLQGNTDTQYF. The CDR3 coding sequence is TGCGCCAGCAGCCTACAGGGGAACACAGATACGCAGTATTTT.

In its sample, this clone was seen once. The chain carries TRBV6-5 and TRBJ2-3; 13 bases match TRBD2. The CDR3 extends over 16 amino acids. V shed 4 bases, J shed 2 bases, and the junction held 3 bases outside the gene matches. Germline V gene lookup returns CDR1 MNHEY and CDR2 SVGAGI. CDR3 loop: CASSLGLAGYTDTQYF. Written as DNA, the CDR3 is TGTGCCAGCAGTTTGGGACTAGCGGGATACACAGATACGCAGTATTTT.

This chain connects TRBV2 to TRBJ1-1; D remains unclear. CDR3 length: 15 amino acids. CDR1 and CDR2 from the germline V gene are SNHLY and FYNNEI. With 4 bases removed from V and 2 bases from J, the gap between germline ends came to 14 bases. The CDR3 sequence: CASSAPLGGNTEAFF. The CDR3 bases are TGTGCCAGCAGTGCGCCCCTAGGAGGAAACACTGAAGCTTTCTTT.

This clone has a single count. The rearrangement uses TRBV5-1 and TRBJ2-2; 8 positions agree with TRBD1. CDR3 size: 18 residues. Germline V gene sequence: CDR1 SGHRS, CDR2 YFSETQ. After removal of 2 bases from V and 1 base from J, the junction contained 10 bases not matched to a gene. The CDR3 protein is CASSLPQDRAENTGELFF. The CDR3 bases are TGCGCCAGCAGCTTACCCCAGGACAGGGCTGAGAACACCGGGGAGCTGTTTTTT.